This entry features one TCR beta chain sequence. Its antigen remains unidentified. The sample is drawn from a study of human CD8 memory T cell subsets. UMI-labeled 5' RACE was the method by which TCR beta libraries were made. TCRdb reprocessed the 5' RACE reads; each CDR3 protein has one entry and no DNA is given. The clone table shows approximately 5,700 distinct CDR3 sequences, with the ten largest holding over 15%. Duplicate approximately 150,000-cell vials of sorted CD8+ T cells per subset supplied the RNA. Study-wide results and limits: Only minimal overlap was seen between the stem-like memory and the precursor exhausted T cell repertoires.

This CDR3 has 17 amino acids. CDR1 SGHRS and CDR2 YFSETQ come from the germline V gene. The chain combines TRBV5-1 with TRBJ2-2. This TCR was sampled from a human donor in good health. Sequencing was performed on CD8+ T cells from PBMCs. CDR3 protein: CASSLALSRTNTGELFF. The variable domain in full, completed from reference TRBV5-1 and TRBJ2-2, reads KAGVTQTPRYLIKTRGQQVTLSCSPISGHRSVSWYQQTPGQGLQFLFEYFSETQRNKGNFPGRFSGRQFSNSRSEMNVSTLELGDSALYLCASSLALSRTNTGELFFGEGSRLTVL.